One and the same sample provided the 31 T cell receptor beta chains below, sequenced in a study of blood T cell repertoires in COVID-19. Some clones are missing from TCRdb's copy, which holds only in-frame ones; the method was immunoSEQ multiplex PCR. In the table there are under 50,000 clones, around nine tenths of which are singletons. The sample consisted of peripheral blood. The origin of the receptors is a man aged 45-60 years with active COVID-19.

The CDR3 here is CASSFTQGSLHQPQHF. The CDR3 coding sequence is TGTGCCAGCAGTTTTACACAGGGCAGTCTACATCAGCCCCAGCATTTT. The chain links TRBV28 to TRBJ1-5; tentatively, D is TRBD1 (6 bases). Germline lookup yields CDR1 MDHEN and CDR2 SYDVKM. Trimming left V 3 bases short and J 5 bases short, with 17 bases between. The CDR3 covers 16 residues.

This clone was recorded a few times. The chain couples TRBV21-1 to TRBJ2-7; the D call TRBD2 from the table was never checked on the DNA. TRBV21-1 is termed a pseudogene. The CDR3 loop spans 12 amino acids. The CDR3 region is CASSVGRYEQYF. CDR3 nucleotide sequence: TGTGCCAGTTCGGTCGGTCGCTACGAGCAGTACTTC.

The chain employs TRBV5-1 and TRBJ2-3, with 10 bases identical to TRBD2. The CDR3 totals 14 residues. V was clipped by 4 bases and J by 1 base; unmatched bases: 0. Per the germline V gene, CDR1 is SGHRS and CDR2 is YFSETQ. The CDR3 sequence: CASSGLAGTDTQYF. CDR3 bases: TGCGCCAGCAGCGGACTAGCGGGCACAGATACGCAGTATTTT.

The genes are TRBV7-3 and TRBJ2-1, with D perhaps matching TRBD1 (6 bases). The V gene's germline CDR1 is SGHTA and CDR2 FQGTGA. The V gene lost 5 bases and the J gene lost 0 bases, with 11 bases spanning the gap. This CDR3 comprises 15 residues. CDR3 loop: CASSPGTFSYNEQFF. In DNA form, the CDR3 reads TGTGCCAGCAGCCCCGGGACATTCTCCTACAATGAGCAGTTCTTC.

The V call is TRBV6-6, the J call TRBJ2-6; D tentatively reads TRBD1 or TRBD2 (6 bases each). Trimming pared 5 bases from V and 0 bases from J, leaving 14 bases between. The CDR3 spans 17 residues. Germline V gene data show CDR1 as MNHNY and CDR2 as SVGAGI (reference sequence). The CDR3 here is CASSRGLFFSGANVLTF. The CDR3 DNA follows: TGTGCCAGCAGTCGGGGGCTCTTTTTCTCTGGGGCCAACGTCCTGACTTTC.

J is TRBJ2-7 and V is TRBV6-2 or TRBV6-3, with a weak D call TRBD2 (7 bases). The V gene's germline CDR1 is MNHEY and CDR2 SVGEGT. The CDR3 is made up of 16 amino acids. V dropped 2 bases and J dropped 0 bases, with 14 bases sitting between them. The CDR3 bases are TGTGCCAGCAGTTACGGGCGGGGGCCAAGCTCCTACGAGCAGTACTTC. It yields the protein CASSYGRGPSSYEQYF.

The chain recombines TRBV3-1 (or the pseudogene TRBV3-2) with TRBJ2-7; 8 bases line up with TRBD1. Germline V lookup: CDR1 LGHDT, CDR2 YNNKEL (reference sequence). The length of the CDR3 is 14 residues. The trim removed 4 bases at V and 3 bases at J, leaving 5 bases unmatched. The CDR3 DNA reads TGTGCCAGCAGCCCTGCCGGGACAGGCTACGAGCAGTACTTC. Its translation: CASSPAGTGYEQYF.

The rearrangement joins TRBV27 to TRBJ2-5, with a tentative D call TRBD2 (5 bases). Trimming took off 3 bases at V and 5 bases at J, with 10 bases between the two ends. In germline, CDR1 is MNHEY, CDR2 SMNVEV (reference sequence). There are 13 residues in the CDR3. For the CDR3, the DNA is TGTGCCAGCAGTTTCGGGGTGAGGGAGACCCAGTACTTC. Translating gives CASSFGVRETQYF.

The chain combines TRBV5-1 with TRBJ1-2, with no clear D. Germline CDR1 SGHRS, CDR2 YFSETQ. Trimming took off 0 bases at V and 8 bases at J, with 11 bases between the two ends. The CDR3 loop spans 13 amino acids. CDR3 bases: TGCGCCAGCAGCTTGGCCGAGGTTGGCGGCTACACCTTC. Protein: CASSLAEVGGYTF. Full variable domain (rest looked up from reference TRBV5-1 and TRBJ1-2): KAGVTQTPRYLIKTRGQQVTLSCSPISGHRSVSWYQQTPGQGLQFLFEYFSETQRNKGNFPGRFSGRQFSNSRSEMNVSTLELGDSALYLCASSLAEVGGYTFGSGTRLTVV.

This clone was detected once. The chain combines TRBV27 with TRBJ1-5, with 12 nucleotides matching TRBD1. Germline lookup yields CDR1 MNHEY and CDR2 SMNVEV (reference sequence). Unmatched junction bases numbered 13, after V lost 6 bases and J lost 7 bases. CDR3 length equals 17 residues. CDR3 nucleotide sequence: TGTGCCAGCAGCCCCGGTTGGGGACAGGGGGCGAACCAGCCCCAGCATTTT. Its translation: CASSPGWGQGANQPQHF.

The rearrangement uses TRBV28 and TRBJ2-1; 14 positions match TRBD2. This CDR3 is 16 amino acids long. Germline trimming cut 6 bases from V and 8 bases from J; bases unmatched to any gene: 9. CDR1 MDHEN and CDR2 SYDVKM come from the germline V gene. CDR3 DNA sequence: TGTGCCAGCAGACCCACCGGGACTAGCGGGAGTTATGAGCAGTTCTTC. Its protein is CASRPTGTSGSYEQFF.

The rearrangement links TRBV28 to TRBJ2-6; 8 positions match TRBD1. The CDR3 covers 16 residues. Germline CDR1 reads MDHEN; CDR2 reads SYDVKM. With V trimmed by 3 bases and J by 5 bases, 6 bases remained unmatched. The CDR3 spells CASSFPRTGRANVLTF. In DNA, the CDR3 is TGTGCCAGCAGTTTCCCCCGGACAGGGAGGGCCAACGTCCTGACTTTC.

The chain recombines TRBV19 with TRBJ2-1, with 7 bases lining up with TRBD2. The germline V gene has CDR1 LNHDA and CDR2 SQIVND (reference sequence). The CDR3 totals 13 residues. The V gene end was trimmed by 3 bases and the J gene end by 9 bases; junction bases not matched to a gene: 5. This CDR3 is CASSMVQRGEQFF. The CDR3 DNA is TGTGCCAGTAGTATGGTGCAGCGGGGTGAGCAGTTCTTC.

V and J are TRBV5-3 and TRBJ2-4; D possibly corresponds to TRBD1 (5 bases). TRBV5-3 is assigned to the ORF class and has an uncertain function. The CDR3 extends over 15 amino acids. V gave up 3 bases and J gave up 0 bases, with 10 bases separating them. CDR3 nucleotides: TGTGCCAGAAGCTCGCAGGGTCCAGCCAAAAACATTCAGTACTTC. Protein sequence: CARSSQGPAKNIQYF.

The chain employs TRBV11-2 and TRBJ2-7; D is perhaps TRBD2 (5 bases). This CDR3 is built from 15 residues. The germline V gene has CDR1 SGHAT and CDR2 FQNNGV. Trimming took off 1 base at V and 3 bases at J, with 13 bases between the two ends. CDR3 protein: CASSLAVRGYYEQYF. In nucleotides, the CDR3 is TGTGCCAGCAGCTTAGCGGTCCGGGGATACTACGAGCAGTACTTC.

CDR3 sequence reads: CASSQGTTGGNEKLFF. The CDR3 DNA reads TGTGCCAGCAGCCAAGGGACGACAGGGGGGAATGAAAAACTGTTTTTT. The rearrangement uses TRBV7-9 and TRBJ1-4; 9 bases match TRBD1. This CDR3 has 16 residues. Germline assignment: CDR1 SEHNR and CDR2 FQNEAQ (reference sequence). After removal of 5 bases from V and 5 bases from J, the junction contained 9 bases not matched to a gene.

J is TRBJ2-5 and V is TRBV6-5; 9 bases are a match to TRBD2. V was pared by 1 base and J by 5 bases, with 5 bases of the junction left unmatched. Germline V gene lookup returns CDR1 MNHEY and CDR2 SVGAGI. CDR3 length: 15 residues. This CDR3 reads CASSYFRGRGETQYF. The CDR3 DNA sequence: TGTGCCAGCAGTTACTTCCGCGGGAGGGGGGAGACCCAGTACTTC.

DNA for the CDR3: TGCGCCAGCAGCCAAGATCCCAGGCGTTCAACTAATGAAAAACTGTTTTTT. It yields the protein CASSQDPRRSTNEKLFF. The chain combines TRBV4-1 with TRBJ1-4; D is ambiguous. The CDR3 runs to 17 residues. In germline, CDR1 is MGHRA, CDR2 YSYEKL. The germline V and J ends were trimmed by 0 bases and 0 bases, with 11 bases remaining between them.

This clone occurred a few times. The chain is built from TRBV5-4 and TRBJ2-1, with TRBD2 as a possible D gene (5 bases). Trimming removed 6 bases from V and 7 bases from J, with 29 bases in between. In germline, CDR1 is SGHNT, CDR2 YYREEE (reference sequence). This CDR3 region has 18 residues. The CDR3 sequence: CASTHGLGSGPVGNEQFF. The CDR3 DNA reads TGTGCCAGCACCCACGGGCTGGGGAGTGGGCCCGTCGGGAATGAGCAGTTCTTC.

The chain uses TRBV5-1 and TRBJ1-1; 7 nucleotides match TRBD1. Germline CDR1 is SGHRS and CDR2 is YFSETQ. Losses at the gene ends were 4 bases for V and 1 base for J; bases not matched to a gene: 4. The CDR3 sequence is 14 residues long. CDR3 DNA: TGCGCCAGCAGCGGAGGGGGCCCGAACACTGAAGCTTTCTTT. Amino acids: CASSGGGPNTEAFF.

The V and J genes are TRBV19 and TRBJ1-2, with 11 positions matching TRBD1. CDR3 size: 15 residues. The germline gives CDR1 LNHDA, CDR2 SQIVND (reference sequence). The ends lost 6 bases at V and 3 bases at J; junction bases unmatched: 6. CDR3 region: CASSQRDRGDYGYTF. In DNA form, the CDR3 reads TGTGCCAGTAGCCAGCGGGACAGGGGGGACTATGGCTACACCTTC. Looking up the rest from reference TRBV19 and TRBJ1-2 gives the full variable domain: DGGITQSPKYLFRKEGQNVTLSCEQNLNHDAMYWYRQDPGQGLRLIYYSQIVNDFQKGDIAEGYSVSREKKESFPLTVTSAQKNPTAFYLCASSQRDRGDYGYTFGSGTRLTVV.

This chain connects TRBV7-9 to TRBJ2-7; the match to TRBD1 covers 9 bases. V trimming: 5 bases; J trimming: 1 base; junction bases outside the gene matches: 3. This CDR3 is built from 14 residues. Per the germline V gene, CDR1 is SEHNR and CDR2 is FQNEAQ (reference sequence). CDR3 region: CASSPGTGSYEQYF. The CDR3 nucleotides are TGTGCCAGCAGCCCCGGGACAGGGTCCTACGAGCAGTACTTC. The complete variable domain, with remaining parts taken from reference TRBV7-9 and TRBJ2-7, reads DTGVSQNPRHKITKRGQNVTFRCDPISEHNRLYWYRQTLGQGPEFLTYFQNEAQLEKSRLLSDRFSAERPKGSFSTLEIQRTEQGDSAMYLCASSPGTGSYEQYFGPGTRLTVT.

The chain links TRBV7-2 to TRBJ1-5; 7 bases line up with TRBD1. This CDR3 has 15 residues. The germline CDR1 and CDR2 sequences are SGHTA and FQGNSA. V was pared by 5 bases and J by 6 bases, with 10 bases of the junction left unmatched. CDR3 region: CASSPQTGAGQPQHF. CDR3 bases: TGTGCCAGCAGCCCCCAAACAGGGGCGGGTCAGCCCCAGCATTTT.

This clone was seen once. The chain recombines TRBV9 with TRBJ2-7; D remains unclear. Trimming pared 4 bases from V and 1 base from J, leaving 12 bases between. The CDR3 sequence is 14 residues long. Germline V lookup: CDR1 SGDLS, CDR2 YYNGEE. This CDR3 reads CASSPTAASYEQYF. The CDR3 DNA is TGTGCCAGCAGCCCCACTGCCGCTTCCTACGAGCAGTACTTC.

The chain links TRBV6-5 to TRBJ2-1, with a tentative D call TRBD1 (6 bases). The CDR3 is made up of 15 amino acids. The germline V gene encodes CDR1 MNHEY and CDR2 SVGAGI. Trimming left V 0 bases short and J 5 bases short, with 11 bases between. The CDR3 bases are TGTGCCAGCAGTTACTCGAGGGGGAACCACAATGAGCAGTTCTTC. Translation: CASSYSRGNHNEQFF.

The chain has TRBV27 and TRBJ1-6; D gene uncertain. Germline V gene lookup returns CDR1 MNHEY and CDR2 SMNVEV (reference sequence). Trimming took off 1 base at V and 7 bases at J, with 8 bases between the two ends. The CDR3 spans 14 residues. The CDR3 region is CASSLWQNNSPLHF. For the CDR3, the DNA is TGTGCCAGCAGTTTATGGCAGAACAATTCACCCCTCCACTTT.

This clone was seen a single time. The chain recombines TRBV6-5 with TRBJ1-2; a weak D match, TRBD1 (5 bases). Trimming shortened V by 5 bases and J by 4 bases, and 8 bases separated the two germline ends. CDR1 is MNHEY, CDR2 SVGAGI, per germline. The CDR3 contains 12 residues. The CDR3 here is CASSRGSYGYTF. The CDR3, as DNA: TGTGCCAGCAGTCGGGGGAGCTATGGCTACACCTTC.

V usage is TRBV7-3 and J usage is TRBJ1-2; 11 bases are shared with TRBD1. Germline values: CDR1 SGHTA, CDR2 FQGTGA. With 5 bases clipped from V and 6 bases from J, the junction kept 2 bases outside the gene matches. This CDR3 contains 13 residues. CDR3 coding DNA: TGTGCCAGCAGCCGGGACAGGGGGGATGGCTACACCTTC. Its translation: CASSRDRGDGYTF.

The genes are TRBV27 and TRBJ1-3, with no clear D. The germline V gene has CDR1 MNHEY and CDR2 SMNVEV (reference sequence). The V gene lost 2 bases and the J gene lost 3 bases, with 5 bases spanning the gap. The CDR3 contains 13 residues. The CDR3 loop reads CASSLQRGNTIYF. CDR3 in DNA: TGTGCCAGCAGTTTACAGCGTGGAAACACCATATATTTT.

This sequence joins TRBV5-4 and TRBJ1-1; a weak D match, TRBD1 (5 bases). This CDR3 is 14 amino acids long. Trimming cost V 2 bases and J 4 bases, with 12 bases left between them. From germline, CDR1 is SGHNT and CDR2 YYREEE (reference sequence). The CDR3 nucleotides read TGTGCCAGCAGCTTACCCCGGAGGGGCACTGAAGCTTTCTTT. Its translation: CASSLPRRGTEAFF.

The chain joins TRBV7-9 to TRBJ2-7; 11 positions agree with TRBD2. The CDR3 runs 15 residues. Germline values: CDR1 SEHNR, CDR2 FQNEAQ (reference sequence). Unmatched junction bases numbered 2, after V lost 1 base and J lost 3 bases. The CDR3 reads CASSLVTSGIYEQYF. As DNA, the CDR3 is TGTGCCAGCAGCTTAGTGACTAGCGGGATCTACGAGCAGTACTTC.